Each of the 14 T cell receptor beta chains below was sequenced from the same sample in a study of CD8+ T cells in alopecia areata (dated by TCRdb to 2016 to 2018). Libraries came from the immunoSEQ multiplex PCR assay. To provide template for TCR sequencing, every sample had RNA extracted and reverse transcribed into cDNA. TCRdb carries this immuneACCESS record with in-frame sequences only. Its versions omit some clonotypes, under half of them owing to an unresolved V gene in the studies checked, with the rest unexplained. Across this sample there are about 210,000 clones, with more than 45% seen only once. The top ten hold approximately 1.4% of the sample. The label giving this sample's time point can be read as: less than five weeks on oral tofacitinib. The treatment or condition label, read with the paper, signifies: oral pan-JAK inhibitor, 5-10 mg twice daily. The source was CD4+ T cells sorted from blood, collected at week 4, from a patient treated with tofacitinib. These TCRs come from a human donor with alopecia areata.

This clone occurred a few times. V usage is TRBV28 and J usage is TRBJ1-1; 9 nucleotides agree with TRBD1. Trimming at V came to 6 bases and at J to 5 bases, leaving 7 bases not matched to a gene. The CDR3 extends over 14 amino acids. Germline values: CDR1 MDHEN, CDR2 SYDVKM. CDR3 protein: CASSYRGQFTEAFF. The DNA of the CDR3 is TGTGCCAGCAGCTACAGGGGGCAGTTTACTGAAGCTTTCTTT.

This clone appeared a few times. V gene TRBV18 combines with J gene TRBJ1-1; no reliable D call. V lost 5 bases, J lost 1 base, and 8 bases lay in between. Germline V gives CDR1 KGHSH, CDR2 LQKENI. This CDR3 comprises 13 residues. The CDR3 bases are TGTGCCAGCTCAGGGAACCCGAACACTGAAGCTTTCTTT. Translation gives CASSGNPNTEAFF.

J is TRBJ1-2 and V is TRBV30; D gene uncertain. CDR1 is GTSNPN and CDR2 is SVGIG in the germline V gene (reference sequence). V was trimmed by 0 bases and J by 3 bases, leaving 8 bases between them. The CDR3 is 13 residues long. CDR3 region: CAWSVGSDYGYTF. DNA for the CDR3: TGTGCCTGGAGTGTAGGTTCGGACTATGGCTACACCTTC.

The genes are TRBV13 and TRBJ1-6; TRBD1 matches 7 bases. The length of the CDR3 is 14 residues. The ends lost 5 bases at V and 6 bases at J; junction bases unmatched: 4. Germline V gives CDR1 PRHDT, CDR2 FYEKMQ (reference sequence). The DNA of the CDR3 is TGTGCCAGCAGCCAACGACAGGGTAATTCACCCCTCCACTTT. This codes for CASSQRQGNSPLHF.

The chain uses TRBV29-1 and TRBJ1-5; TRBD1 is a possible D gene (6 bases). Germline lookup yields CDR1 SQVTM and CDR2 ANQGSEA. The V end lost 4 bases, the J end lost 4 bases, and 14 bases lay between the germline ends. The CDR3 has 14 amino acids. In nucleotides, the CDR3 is TGCAGCGTTGGAGAGGGACAAGATAATCAGCCCCAGCATTTT. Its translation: CSVGEGQDNQPQHF.

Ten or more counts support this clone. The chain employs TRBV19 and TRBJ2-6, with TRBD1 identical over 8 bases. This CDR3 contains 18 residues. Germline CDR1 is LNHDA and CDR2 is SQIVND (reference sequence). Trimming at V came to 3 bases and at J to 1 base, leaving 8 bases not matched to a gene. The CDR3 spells CASSIPGQALSGANVLTF. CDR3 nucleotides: TGTGCCAGTAGTATCCCGGGACAGGCCCTTTCTGGGGCCAACGTCCTGACTTTC.

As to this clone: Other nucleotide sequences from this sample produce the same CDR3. CDR3 in DNA: TGCAGCGTTGGAGGGGTTTACAATGAGCAGTTCTTC. Its translation: CSVGGVYNEQFF. The V and J genes are TRBV29-1 and TRBJ2-1, with D perhaps assigned TRBD1 or TRBD2 (5 bases each). Germline lookup yields CDR1 SQVTM and CDR2 ANQGSEA. Trimming took 4 bases from V and 4 from J, leaving 8 bases between them. This CDR3 region has 12 residues.

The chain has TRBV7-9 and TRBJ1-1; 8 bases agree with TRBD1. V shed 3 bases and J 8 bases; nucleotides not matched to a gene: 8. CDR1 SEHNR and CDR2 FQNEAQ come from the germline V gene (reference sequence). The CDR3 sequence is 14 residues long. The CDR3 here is CASSFDRGEVEAFF. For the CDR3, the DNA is TGTGCCAGCAGCTTTGACAGGGGCGAGGTCGAAGCTTTCTTT.

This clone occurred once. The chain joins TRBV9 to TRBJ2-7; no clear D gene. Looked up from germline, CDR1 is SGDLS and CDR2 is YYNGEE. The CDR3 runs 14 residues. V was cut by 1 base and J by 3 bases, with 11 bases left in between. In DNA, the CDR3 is TGTGCCAGCAGCGTAACCCCGGGCGACTACGAGCAGTACTTC. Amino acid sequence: CASSVTPGDYEQYF. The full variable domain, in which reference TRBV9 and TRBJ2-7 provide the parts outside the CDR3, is DSGVTQTPKHLITATGQRVTLRCSPRSGDLSVYWYQQSLDQGLQFLIQYYNGEERAKGNILERFSAQQFPDLHSELNLSSLELGDSALYFCASSVTPGDYEQYFGPGTRLTVT.

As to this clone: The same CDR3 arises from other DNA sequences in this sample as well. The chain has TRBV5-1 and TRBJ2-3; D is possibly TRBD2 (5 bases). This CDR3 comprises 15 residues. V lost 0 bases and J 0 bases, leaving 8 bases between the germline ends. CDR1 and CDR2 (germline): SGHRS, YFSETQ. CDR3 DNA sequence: TGCGCCAGCAGCTTGGTTGGCGGGAGCACAGATACGCAGTATTTT. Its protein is CASSLVGGSTDTQYF.

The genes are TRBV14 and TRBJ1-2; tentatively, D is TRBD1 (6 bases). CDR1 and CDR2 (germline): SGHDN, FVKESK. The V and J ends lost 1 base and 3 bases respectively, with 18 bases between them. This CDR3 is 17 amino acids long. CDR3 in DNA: TGTGCCAGCAGCCAAGGGTGGAGGGGGACCTCTGACTATGGCTACACCTTC. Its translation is CASSQGWRGTSDYGYTF.

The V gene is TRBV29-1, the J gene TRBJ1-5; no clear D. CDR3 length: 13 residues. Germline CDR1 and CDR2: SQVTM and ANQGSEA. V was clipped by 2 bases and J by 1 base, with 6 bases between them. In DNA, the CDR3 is TGCAGCGTTGAATTCGGGAGCAATCAGCCCCAGCATTTT. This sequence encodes CSVEFGSNQPQHF.

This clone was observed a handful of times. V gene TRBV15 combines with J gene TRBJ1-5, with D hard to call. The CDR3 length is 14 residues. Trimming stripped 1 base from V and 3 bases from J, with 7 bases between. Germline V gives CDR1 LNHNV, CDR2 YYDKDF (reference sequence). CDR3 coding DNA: TGTGCCACCAGCAGAGGAGGAGTCAATCAGCCCCAGCATTTT. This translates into CATSRGGVNQPQHF. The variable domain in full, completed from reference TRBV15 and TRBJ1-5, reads DAMVIQNPRYQVTQFGKPVTLSCSQTLNHNVMYWYQQKSSQAPKLLFHYYDKDFNNEADTPDNFQSRRPNTSFCFLDIRSPGLGDTAMYLCATSRGGVNQPQHFGDGTRLSIL.

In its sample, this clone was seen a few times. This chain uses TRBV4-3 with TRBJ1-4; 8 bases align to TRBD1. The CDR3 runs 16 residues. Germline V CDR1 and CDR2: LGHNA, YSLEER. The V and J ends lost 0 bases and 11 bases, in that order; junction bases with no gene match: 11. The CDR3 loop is CASSQDRDRSRNKLFF. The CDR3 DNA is TGCGCCAGCAGCCAAGACCGGGACAGGAGCAGAAATAAACTGTTTTTT.